Shown below are 30 T cell receptor beta chains from a single sample sequenced in a study of blood T cell repertoires in COVID-19. Assay: immunoSEQ multiplex PCR; the TCRdb copy retains only in-frame clones and omits some. The data contain 150,000 to 200,000 clones, roughly three quarters of them seen just once; the ten biggest clones take up roughly 17%. Sequencing was carried out using peripheral blood. The receptors come from a man aged 55-75 years with active or convalescent COVID-19.

The chain couples TRBV7-3 to TRBJ2-3; TRBD2 matches at 13 bases. This CDR3 spans 17 amino acids. Germline lookup yields CDR1 SGHTA and CDR2 FQGTGA. V lost 5 bases, J lost 4 bases, and 9 bases stayed unmatched. In nucleotides, the CDR3 is TGTGCCAGCAGCGCCACCGGGACTAGCGGGGCGTCAGATACGCAGTATTTT. Translating it yields CASSATGTSGASDTQYF.

V is TRBV6-5 and J is TRBJ1-2; D may be TRBD1 (6 bases). Germline values: CDR1 MNHEY, CDR2 SVGAGI. The CDR3 has 13 amino acids. Trimming stripped 6 bases from V and 4 bases from J, with 12 bases between. The CDR3 coding sequence is TGTGCCAGCAGCCAAGGACAGTCCTATGGCTACACCTTC. It codes for CASSQGQSYGYTF.

About this clone itself: Within the sample, other DNA sequences also encode this same CDR3. The chain uses TRBV6-5 and TRBJ1-6, with a weak D call TRBD1 (6 bases). The V end lost 8 bases, the J end lost 13 bases, and 18 bases lay between the germline ends. This CDR3 has 13 amino acids. Germline CDR1 is MNHEY and CDR2 is SVGAGI. The CDR3 spells CASRRDKNRPLHF. CDR3 nucleotide sequence: TGTGCCAGCCGCCGGGACAAAAACCGTCCCCTCCACTTT.

The count of this clone is one. The chain is built from TRBV18 and TRBJ2-4; perhaps TRBD1 as D (5 bases). The germline V and J ends were trimmed by 6 bases and 5 bases, with 11 bases remaining between them. Germline V CDR1 and CDR2: KGHSH, LQKENI. CDR3 length: 13 amino acids. This CDR3 reads CASSKQEENIQYF. The CDR3 coding sequence is TGTGCCAGCTCGAAACAGGAAGAAAACATTCAGTACTTC.

The V call is TRBV28, the J call TRBJ1-6, with 10 positions matching TRBD1. From germline, CDR1 is MDHEN and CDR2 SYDVKM. Unmatched junction bases numbered 2, after V lost 8 bases and J lost 4 bases. The CDR3 is 14 residues long. The DNA for the CDR3 is TGTGCCAGCGAGGGACAGGGGTATAATTCACCCCTCCACTTT. It yields the protein CASEGQGYNSPLHF.

The V and J genes are TRBV19 and TRBJ2-2; 9 bases agree with TRBD2. The germline V gene has CDR1 LNHDA and CDR2 SQIVND (reference sequence). The V segment lost 3 bases and the J segment 4 bases; nucleotides outside the gene matches: 3. CDR3 size: 15 residues. As DNA, the CDR3 is TGTGCCAGTAGTATGGTAGCGGGAGCCACCGGGGAGCTGTTTTTT. As protein: CASSMVAGATGELFF.

The V and J genes are TRBV25-1 and TRBJ2-1; 9 positions match TRBD2. The CDR3 is made up of 15 amino acids. The ends lost 7 bases at V and 2 bases at J; junction bases unmatched: 6. Germline V gives CDR1 MGHDK, CDR2 SYGVNS. The CDR3 protein is CASTTAGGTYNEQFF. DNA of the CDR3: TGTGCCAGCACCACAGCGGGAGGAACCTACAATGAGCAGTTCTTC.

The rearrangement links TRBV6-2 or TRBV6-3 to TRBJ2-5; 10 bases fit TRBD2. Germline V gene lookup returns CDR1 MNHEY and CDR2 SVGEGT. The CDR3 has 16 amino acids. V dropped 6 bases and J dropped 5; count of bases not matched to a gene: 12. CDR3 bases: TGTGCCAGCAGGCCTAATAGCGGGAGGTACTGGGAGACCCAGTACTTC. Translating gives CASRPNSGRYWETQYF.

This sequence joins TRBV12-2 and TRBJ2-1; no DNA check was done on the table's D call, TRBD2. TRBV12-2 corresponds to a pseudogene. The CDR3 has 16 residues. The CDR3 loop reads CASRLAGTSDYNEQFF. The CDR3 DNA reads as TGTGCAAGTCGCTTAGCTGGGACTAGCGACTACAATGAGCAGTTCTTC.

This clone was detected only once. The CDR3 DNA follows: TGTGCCAGCAGACCGGGACAGCTCAATGAGCAGTTCTTC. It encodes CASRPGQLNEQFF. The gene calls are TRBV6-6 and TRBJ2-1, with 7 bases identical to TRBD1. V was clipped by 6 bases and J by 6 bases; unmatched bases: 5. The CDR3 contains 13 residues. In germline, CDR1 is MNHNY, CDR2 SVGAGI (reference sequence).

This chain uses TRBV6-5 with TRBJ2-7; possibly TRBD1 for D (6 bases). CDR1 is MNHEY, CDR2 SVGAGI, per germline. V lost 6 bases, J lost 12 bases, and 21 bases lay in between. This CDR3 has 13 residues. CDR3 amino acids: CASRRGTLSGWYF. CDR3 DNA: TGTGCCAGCAGGCGAGGGACACTATCTGGCTGGTACTTC.

The chain recombines TRBV6-2 or TRBV6-3 with TRBJ2-1, with unresolved D. The V end was cut by 2 bases, the J end by 4 bases, with 6 bases between. CDR1 is MNHEY and CDR2 is SVGEGT in the germline V gene. The CDR3 contains 13 residues. The CDR3: CASSYGDYNEQFF. CDR3 DNA sequence: TGTGCCAGCAGTTACGGAGATTACAATGAGCAGTTCTTC.

This clone was picked up one time. The chain uses TRBV7-2 and TRBJ1-2; D is unclear. From germline, CDR1 is SGHTA and CDR2 FQGNSA. The V end lost 3 bases, the J end lost 2 bases, and 13 bases lay between the germline ends. This CDR3 comprises 15 residues. Here the CDR3 reads CASSLAYNTNYGYTF. The CDR3, as DNA: TGTGCCAGCAGCTTGGCTTACAACACCAACTATGGCTACACCTTC.

The V gene is TRBV7-2, the J gene TRBJ2-7, with unresolved D. Per the germline V gene, CDR1 is SGHTA and CDR2 is FQGNSA. The V and J ends lost 3 bases and 6 bases respectively, with 15 bases between them. The CDR3 loop spans 14 amino acids. CDR3 bases: TGTGCCAGCAGCTTCGATGTGCAGGTGGGCGAGCAGTACTTC. This translates into CASSFDVQVGEQYF.

This chain connects TRBV13 to TRBJ1-3, with D maybe TRBD1 (5 bases). Germline CDR1 reads PRHDT; CDR2 reads FYEKMQ (reference sequence). The CDR3 covers 15 residues. With 6 bases removed from V and 2 bases from J, the gap between germline ends came to 14 bases. CDR3 sequence: CASSIGVHAGNTIYF. CDR3 sequence (DNA): TGTGCCAGCAGTATAGGGGTGCATGCTGGAAACACCATATATTTT.

Here the CDR3 reads CASSVVASLSGNTIYF. The CDR3 DNA sequence: TGTGCCAGCAGCGTAGTAGCGAGCCTCTCTGGAAACACCATATATTTT. The V gene is TRBV9, the J gene TRBJ1-3; D gene ambiguous. V was clipped by 0 bases and J by 0 bases, with 10 bases between them. CDR3 length: 16 amino acids. Germline V gives CDR1 SGDLS, CDR2 YYNGEE.

In regard to this clone: Other DNA sequences in this specimen translate into the identical CDR3. The rearrangement links TRBV27 to TRBJ2-5, with 8 positions matching TRBD1. Germline V gives CDR1 MNHEY, CDR2 SMNVEV (reference sequence). Trimming at V came to 3 bases and at J to 1 base, leaving 1 base not matched to a gene. The CDR3 length is 14 residues. The CDR3 reads CASSFGQGQETQYF. CDR3 DNA sequence: TGTGCCAGCAGTTTTGGACAGGGCCAAGAGACCCAGTACTTC.

The V call is TRBV5-1, the J call TRBJ2-2; D might be TRBD1 (6 bases). The V end was cut by 1 base, the J end by 3 bases, with 13 bases between. The CDR3 consists of 16 residues. Looked up from germline, CDR1 is SGHRS and CDR2 is YFSETQ. DNA of the CDR3: TGCGCCAGCAGCTTGAAGGGGGTTTTGGACACCGGGGAGCTGTTTTTT. Translated: CASSLKGVLDTGELFF.

This sequence joins TRBV27 and TRBJ2-1; TRBD2 might be the D (6 bases). Germline V gives CDR1 MNHEY, CDR2 SMNVEV (reference sequence). With 5 bases removed from V and 6 bases from J, the gap between germline ends came to 20 bases. CDR3 length: 16 amino acids. This chain's CDR3 is CASSTSLASPRNEQFF. CDR3 sequence (DNA): TGTGCCAGCAGTACCTCGCTAGCGAGCCCCCGCAATGAGCAGTTCTTC.

The rearrangement uses TRBV11-2 and TRBJ1-1; perhaps TRBD1 as D (5 bases). V was pared by 1 base and J by 0 bases, with 15 bases between. The germline CDR1 and CDR2 sequences are SGHAT and FQNNGV. CDR3 size: 17 residues. CDR3 in DNA: TGTGCCAGCAGCTTAGGCCGCAGGGCGAGGATGAACACTGAAGCTTTCTTT. Its translation is CASSLGRRARMNTEAFF. Full variable domain (missing parts from reference TRBV11-2 and TRBJ1-1): EAGVAQSPRYKIIEKRQSVAFWCNPISGHATLYWYQQILGQGPKLLIQFQNNGVVDDSQLPKDRFSAERLKGVDSTLKIQPAKLEDSAVYLCASSLGRRARMNTEAFFGQGTRLTVV.

This chain uses TRBV28 with TRBJ1-5; 8 nucleotides match TRBD1. V gave up 3 bases and J gave up 5 bases; unmatched junction bases: 6. The germline V gene has CDR1 MDHEN and CDR2 SYDVKM. The CDR3 length is 15 residues. The CDR3 sequence: CASSFYRGKDQPQHF. The CDR3, as DNA: TGTGCCAGCAGTTTTTACAGGGGGAAAGATCAGCCCCAGCATTTT.

The chain is built from TRBV7-2 and TRBJ2-2, with D perhaps TRBD1 (5 bases). V dropped 1 base and J dropped 6 bases, with 6 bases sitting between them. Per the germline V gene, CDR1 is SGHTA and CDR2 is FQGNSA. There are 13 residues in the CDR3. The CDR3 spells CASSLVGPGELFF. The DNA of the CDR3 is TGTGCCAGCAGCTTAGTGGGGCCCGGGGAGCTGTTTTTT.

The chain recombines TRBV19 with TRBJ2-7; D might be TRBD2 (6 bases). The CDR3 loop spans 15 amino acids. Per germline, CDR1 LNHDA and CDR2 SQIVND (reference sequence). The ends were cut back, 5 bases at V and 0 bases at J, with 14 bases in the middle. The DNA of the CDR3 is TGTGCCAGTAGTGACGGGAGTTCCGTCTCCTACGAGCAGTACTTC. Protein: CASSDGSSVSYEQYF.

The rearrangement joins TRBV10-3 to TRBJ2-5; D possibly corresponds to TRBD1 (6 bases). V was shortened by 8 bases and J by 0 bases, with 10 bases between the two germline ends. Germline V gene sequence: CDR1 ENHRY, CDR2 SYGVKD. The CDR3 is 13 residues long. The CDR3 region has the DNA TGTGCCATCGGCCGACAGGACCAAGAGACCCAGTACTTC. Translating it yields CAIGRQDQETQYF.

A single count supports this clone. This CDR3 is CASRAGQANTEAFF. CDR3 nucleotide sequence: TGTGCCAGCAGGGCGGGACAGGCAAACACTGAAGCTTTCTTT. This chain connects TRBV2 to TRBJ1-1; 8 positions agree with TRBD1. V lost 6 bases and J lost 2; bases outside the gene matches: 5. The CDR3 has 14 amino acids. The germline gives CDR1 SNHLY, CDR2 FYNNEI.

The chain recombines TRBV7-8 with TRBJ2-1; TRBD2 agrees at 7 bases. The CDR3 loop spans 16 amino acids. Germline CDR1 is SGHVS and CDR2 is FQNEAQ. V gave up 2 bases and J gave up 6 bases; unmatched junction bases: 10. DNA for the CDR3: TGTGCCAGCAGCTTAAGGCGGCTAGCGGAGACCAATGAGCAGTTCTTC. Residues: CASSLRRLAETNEQFF.

V and J are TRBV4-2 and TRBJ2-7; weak D call: TRBD2 (6 bases). Germline V gene sequence: CDR1 LGHNA, CDR2 YNFKEQ. This CDR3 has 19 amino acids. Trimming removed 0 bases from V and 4 bases from J, with 25 bases in between. CDR3 sequence reads: CASSQDVASRRDGAYEQYF. Written as DNA, the CDR3 is TGTGCCAGCAGCCAAGATGTCGCCTCTCGGCGGGACGGAGCTTACGAGCAGTACTTC.

This chain connects TRBV19 to TRBJ1-5, with unresolved D. V lost 3 bases and J 0 bases, leaving 6 bases between the germline ends. The CDR3 length is 14 residues. Per the germline V gene, CDR1 is LNHDA and CDR2 is SQIVND (reference sequence). The CDR3 coding sequence is TGTGCCAGTAGTATTGAGTATAGCAATCAGCCCCAGCATTTT. It is translated as CASSIEYSNQPQHF.

This chain joins TRBV24-1 and TRBJ1-2; 12 bases agree with TRBD1. With 10 bases clipped from V and 6 bases from J, the junction kept 8 bases outside the gene matches. Germline CDR1 is KGHDR and CDR2 is SFDVKD. The CDR3 consists of 14 residues. The CDR3 region has the DNA TGTGCCACTCATACCGGGACAGGGGGCAATGGCTACACCTTC. Amino acids: CATHTGTGGNGYTF.

The chain carries TRBV27 and TRBJ1-1; 9 bases line up with TRBD1. Germline V CDR1 and CDR2: MNHEY, SMNVEV (reference sequence). This CDR3 is built from 14 residues. DNA of the CDR3: TGTGCTAGTAGGAGGACAGGGGAGGGCACTGAAGCTTTCTTT. This gives the protein CASRRTGEGTEAFF.